This T cell receptor (beta chain) came from a study of a mutant IDH1 vaccine in newly diagnosed glioma. Described time point: baseline, week 1 (first vaccination visit). This sample's treatment: pre-vaccination baseline after standard-of-care therapy. The table came from immunoSEQ multiplex PCR; TCRdb's copy has only in-frame clones and leaves some out. The sample lists some 90,000 clones; roughly 82% were seen once. The ends were cut back, 1 base at V and 5 bases at J, with 20 bases in the middle. The CDR3 extends over 17 amino acids. Germline CDR1 reads SNHLY; CDR2 reads FYNNEI. The sequence came from a man aged 40-55 years with glioma. Some clones in this sample may be carry-over from other donors' samples. The genes are TRBV2 and TRBJ1-1; a weak D match, TRBD1 (6 bases). This specimen was PBMCs, taken from a glioma patient treated with radiotherapy, temozolomide or both. The CDR3 loop reads CASSEGGGWGRRTEAFF. DNA of the CDR3: TGTGCCAGCAGTGAAGGCGGTGGTTGGGGGCGCAGGACTGAAGCTTTCTTT.